This T cell receptor (beta chain) comes out of a study of Graves' ophthalmopathy and Graves' hyperthyroidism. Whole-study findings and limits: Blood samples also showed most expanded thyroid clonotypes exceeding 0.001 frequency. The model achieved about 64% sensitivity and 72% to 75% specificity for ophthalmopathy progression.

This clonotype was counted ten times or more. Its antigen is as yet unknown. In this cohort, patients with other autoimmune diseases, uncontrolled infections, pregnancy or lactation were excluded. Diagnosis relied on clinical symptoms, serum thyroxine, TRAb, thyroid ultrasound and orbital computed tomography. Amplified material comprised TCR beta CDR3 regions derived from RNA transcripts. HTBI-primed first-round RT-PCR preceded second-round multiplex PCR. TCRdb called the multiplex PCR reads again in MiXCR, with one record for every CDR3 protein. The sample shows 300,000 to 350,000 distinct CDR3 sequences, about 17% of them seen only once. Unmatched junction bases numbered 8, after V lost 0 bases and J lost 2 bases. Germline V gene data show CDR1 as LNHNV and CDR2 as YYDKDF (reference sequence). This CDR3 region has 17 residues.

This clonotype originated in an adult man with Graves' ophthalmopathy. This chain connects TRBV15 to TRBJ2-5, with 8 bases fitting TRBD2. The sequenced sample consisted of peripheral blood. CDR3 coding DNA: TGTGCCACCAGCAGAGATAACGCAATAGCGGGGCAAGAGACCCAGTACTTC. It specifies CATSRDNAIAGQETQYF.